The present entry profiles one T cell receptor beta chain with its context. These data belong to a study of blood T cell repertoires in COVID-19. Looking at the study overall: The cDNA or gDNA used as material had been derived from T cells, B-cell-depleted T cells, or PBMCs.

Germline CDR1 is ENHRY and CDR2 is SYGVKD. Trimming took off 3 bases at V and 0 bases at J, with 7 bases between the two ends. The CDR3 contains 14 residues. Study members were between about 18 and 100 years old and lived in 20 to 30 US regions. Clinical history reported by participants formed the basis on which cohorts were assigned. Clones were read by immunoSEQ multiplex PCR, and TCRdb kept only the in-frame ones, dropping some. The sample consists of 200,000 to 250,000 clones, over 75% of them appearing once. This TCR was recovered from a man aged 25 to 45 with acute COVID-19. The V gene is TRBV10-3, the J gene TRBJ2-3; no definite D call. The material sequenced was PBMCs or T cells enriched from blood (not recorded which). Here the CDR3 reads CAISDSLSTDTQYF. DNA of the CDR3: TGTGCCATCAGTGACTCCCTCAGCACAGATACGCAGTATTTT.